The rows below give T cell receptor beta chains drawn from one sample of a study of post-analysis software for immune sequencing data. TCRdb fed the PCR reads into MiXCR, producing one record per CDR3 protein. The table includes hundreds of thousands of distinct CDR3 sequences, roughly 27% detected once. Sequencing used blood. These receptor sequences come from a girl between 10 and 17 years old with multiple sclerosis. Each CDR3 is given with its conserved first and last residue. D genes are given only for firm matches. Not every row has a clone size; where given, it reads once, few, many or a size class.

DNA: TGTGCCAGCAGCTCAACCTGGCTAGCGGGAGTAACGACAGATACGCAGTATTTT; CDR3: CASSSTWLAGVTTDTQYF; D: TRBD2; size: NA; V: TRBV11-2; J: TRBJ2-3
DNA: TGTGCCAGCAGTTTCGCCGACGCGAACACTGAAGCTTTCTTT; CDR3: CASSFADANTEAFF; D: NA; size: NA; V: TRBV27; J: TRBJ1-1
DNA: TGCGCCAGCAGCAATGAAGGAGGGGTACTTGAAGAGCAGTACTTC; CDR3: CASSNEGGVLEEQYF; D: NA; size: NA; V: TRBV5-1; J: TRBJ2-7
DNA: TGCAGCGTTGAAGATTGGACAGGGGAAAGAGACGAGCAGTACTTC; CDR3: CSVEDWTGERDEQYF; D: TRBD1; size: few; V: TRBV29-1; J: TRBJ2-7
DNA: TGCAGCGTTGAAAGAAGGGGAATTGGCAATGAGCAGTTCTTC; CDR3: CSVERRGIGNEQFF; D: NA; size: NA; V: TRBV29-1; J: TRBJ2-1
DNA: TGCGCCAGCAGTCTGGCTGGTGGCAGGGGTTCAGATACGCAGTATTTT; CDR3: CASSLAGGRGSDTQYF; D: NA; size: few; V: TRBV5-1; J: TRBJ2-3
DNA: TGTGCCAGCAGCCAAAGGTCCTTAGCGGGGGAAACGCAGTATTTT; CDR3: CASSQRSLAGETQYF; D: TRBD2; size: NA; V: TRBV3-1; J: TRBJ2-3
DNA: TGCAGCCCAGAGGTCGGCCCTGAAGCTTTCTTT; CDR3: CSPEVGPEAFF; D: NA; size: few; V: TRBV29-1; J: TRBJ1-1
DNA: TGTGCCAGCTCACCCTCTGCTGGCGGCTACACCTTC; CDR3: CASSPSAGGYTF; D: NA; size: few; V: TRBV18; J: TRBJ1-2
DNA: TGTGCCAGCAGCTTAGTATCCACTGACAAGAGACCCCAGTACTTC; CDR3: CASSLVSTDKRPQYF; D: NA; size: few; V: TRBV7-2; J: TRBJ2-5
DNA: TGTGCCAGCCCCCCTCGGGGCCCGCGGAGCAATCAGCCCCAGCATTTT; CDR3: CASPPRGPRSNQPQHF; D: NA; size: NA; V: TRBV12-3/TRBV12-4; J: TRBJ1-5
DNA: TGTGCCAGCAGCCCCCCCTTAGGTACCCAGTACTTC; CDR3: CASSPPLGTQYF; D: NA; size: few; V: TRBV3-1; J: TRBJ2-7
DNA: TGTGCCAGCAGTTCGCGACAGGGGGGAGATGAAAAACTGTTTTTT; CDR3: CASSSRQGGDEKLFF; D: TRBD1; size: few; V: TRBV6-5; J: TRBJ1-4
DNA: TGTGCCAGCAGCCCCGACCCGGCGGCCCAGTACTTC; CDR3: CASSPDPAAQYF; D: NA; size: few; V: TRBV7-2; J: TRBJ2-5
DNA: TGCAGTGCTAGAGGGGACCGACGCTCCTACGAGCAGTACTTC; CDR3: CSARGDRRSYEQYF; D: NA; size: NA; V: TRBV20-1; J: TRBJ2-7
DNA: TGTGCCAGCAGCCCCCCTTCAAGACTAGCGGCCAGCTCCTACGAGCAGTACTTC; CDR3: CASSPPSRLAASSYEQYF; D: TRBD2; size: many; V: TRBV6-5; J: TRBJ2-7
DNA: TGCAGTGCTAGAGGCGCAGGGGACACAGATACGCAGTATTTT; CDR3: CSARGAGDTDTQYF; D: NA; size: NA; V: TRBV20-1; J: TRBJ2-3
DNA: TGTGCCAGCTCACGTAGCGGGGAGACGGACTACGAGCAGTACTTC; CDR3: CASSRSGETDYEQYF; D: TRBD2; size: NA; V: TRBV18; J: TRBJ2-7
DNA: TGTGCCAGCAGTTACTCGCCGGCGGTGGGAAACTATGGCTACACCTTC; CDR3: CASSYSPAVGNYGYTF; D: NA; size: NA; V: TRBV6-6; J: TRBJ1-2
DNA: TGTGCCAGCAGTCTAACAGGGTTGACTGAAGCTTTCTTT; CDR3: CASSLTGLTEAFF; D: NA; size: few; V: TRBV6-5; J: TRBJ1-1
DNA: TGTGCCAGCAGTTTAGTTGCGCTGCTGGGAAGAAGAAACTATGGCTACACCTTC; CDR3: CASSLVALLGRRNYGYTF; D: NA; size: NA; V: TRBV12-3/TRBV12-4; J: TRBJ1-2
DNA: TGTGCCAGCAGTTACAAAGGCTATGAGCAGTTCTTC; CDR3: CASSYKGYEQFF; D: NA; size: few; V: TRBV6-2/TRBV6-3; J: TRBJ2-1
DNA: TGTGCCAGCAGCCATGCCGGACAGTCCAATCAGCCCCAGCATTTT; CDR3: CASSHAGQSNQPQHF; D: NA; size: NA; V: TRBV3-1; J: TRBJ1-5
DNA: TGTGCCAGCGGGGCTAGCGGGATCTACAATGAGCAGTTCTTC; CDR3: CASGASGIYNEQFF; D: TRBD2; size: NA; V: TRBV28; J: TRBJ2-1
DNA: TGTGCCAGCACTCCATTGACAGGGGGCGGCAATCAGCCCCAGCATTTT; CDR3: CASTPLTGGGNQPQHF; D: TRBD1; size: NA; V: TRBV12-3/TRBV12-4; J: TRBJ1-5
DNA: TGCGCCAGCAGCTTGCGGGCTAGCGGACCCCTCTCCTACAATGAGCAGTTCTTC; CDR3: CASSLRASGPLSYNEQFF; D: TRBD2; size: NA; V: TRBV5-1; J: TRBJ2-1
DNA: TGCGCCAGCAGCCAAGATATTGGAGGGAGGGAGACCCAGTACTTC; CDR3: CASSQDIGGRETQYF; D: NA; size: many; V: TRBV4-3; J: TRBJ2-5
DNA: TGCGCCAGCAACCCGGAAGAGTATACCTACGAGCAGTACTTC; CDR3: CASNPEEYTYEQYF; D: NA; size: few; V: TRBV5-1; J: TRBJ2-7
DNA: TGTGCCAGCAGCTTACTCTCAACGGGAGGCGAGCAGTACTTC; CDR3: CASSLLSTGGEQYF; D: TRBD2; size: few; V: TRBV7-9; J: TRBJ2-7
DNA: TGCAGTGCCCTGCGGCTAGCGCGGTACAATGAGCAGTTCTTC; CDR3: CSALRLARYNEQFF; D: NA; size: NA; V: TRBV20-1; J: TRBJ2-1
DNA: TGCGCCAGCAGCATCGGGCCTCAGAGCTACGGTGAGCAGTTCTTC; CDR3: CASSIGPQSYGEQFF; D: NA; size: few; V: TRBV5-1; J: TRBJ2-1
DNA: TGCAGCGTGGCCACAGGGGGCGTGTGGGAGACCCAGTACTTC; CDR3: CSVATGGVWETQYF; D: TRBD1; size: few; V: TRBV29-1; J: TRBJ2-5
DNA: TGTGCCACCAGCAGAGGGATGGTTCCAAACACCGGGGAGCTGTTTTTT; CDR3: CATSRGMVPNTGELFF; D: NA; size: few; V: TRBV15; J: TRBJ2-2
DNA: TGCAGTGCCTTGAGGACAGGGGGTTACAATGAGCAGTTCTTC; CDR3: CSALRTGGYNEQFF; D: TRBD1; size: few; V: TRBV20-1; J: TRBJ2-1
DNA: TGTGCCAGCAGTTCACTAGAGGGCCGGAGTGAGCAGTACTTC; CDR3: CASSSLEGRSEQYF; D: NA; size: NA; V: TRBV27; J: TRBJ2-5